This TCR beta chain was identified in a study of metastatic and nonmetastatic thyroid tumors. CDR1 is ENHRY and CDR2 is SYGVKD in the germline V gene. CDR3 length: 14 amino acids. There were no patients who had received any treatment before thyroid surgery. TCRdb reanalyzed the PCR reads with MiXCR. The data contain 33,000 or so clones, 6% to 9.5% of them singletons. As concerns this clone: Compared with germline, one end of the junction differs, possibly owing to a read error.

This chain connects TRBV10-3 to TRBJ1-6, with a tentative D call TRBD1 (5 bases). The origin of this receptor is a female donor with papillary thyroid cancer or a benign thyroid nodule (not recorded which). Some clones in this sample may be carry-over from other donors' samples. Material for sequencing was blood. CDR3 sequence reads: CAISEAGTSSHLQF. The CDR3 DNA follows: TGTGCCATCAGTGAGGCAGGGACCAGTTCACACCTCCAATTT.